Listed below are T cell receptor beta chains from one sample, sequenced in a study of T cell repertoires in ileal Crohn's disease. Using immunoSEQ multiplex PCR, the repertoire was profiled, and TCRdb retains in-frame clones only, with some absent. Among a few thousand clones listed, 95% were seen once. Sample: ileal tissue. All receptors come from an adult with Crohn's disease. Each CDR3 is given without its conserved first and last residue. Fields, in order: J gene, V gene, clone size, CDR3 protein. Clone size appears in some rows only: once, few, many, or a class for an expanded clone.

j_gene: TRBJ2-2; v_gene: TRBV7-2; abundance: -; CDR3aa: ASSPIHTGELF
j_gene: TRBJ2-3; v_gene: TRBV11-2; abundance: -; CDR3aa: ASSQRSGGSDGTDTQY
j_gene: TRBJ2-2; v_gene: TRBV28; abundance: once; CDR3aa: AIGTSGGGTGELF
j_gene: TRBJ2-4; v_gene: TRBV5-6; abundance: -; CDR3aa: ASSLVRGTNIQY
j_gene: TRBJ2-3; v_gene: TRBV4-1; abundance: -; CDR3aa: ASSPTWERGGSDTQY
j_gene: TRBJ2-2; v_gene: TRBV10-1; abundance: -; CDR3aa: ASSVAGNTGELF
j_gene: TRBJ2-5; v_gene: TRBV6-5; abundance: once; CDR3aa: ASSYSGTRLETQY
j_gene: TRBJ2-3; v_gene: TRBV7-8; abundance: -; CDR3aa: ASSLEGASTDTQY
j_gene: TRBJ1-2; v_gene: TRBV6-1; abundance: -; CDR3aa: ASSEVAGAVRGYT
j_gene: TRBJ2-1; v_gene: TRBV27; abundance: once; CDR3aa: ASSSTGGLRNEQF
j_gene: TRBJ1-1; v_gene: TRBV6-6; abundance: -; CDR3aa: ASSYGQGNTEAF
j_gene: TRBJ1-2; v_gene: TRBV6-6; abundance: -; CDR3aa: ASWEQGQGGYT
j_gene: TRBJ2-5; v_gene: TRBV30; abundance: -; CDR3aa: AWTRGAGGGETQY
j_gene: TRBJ2-7; v_gene: TRBV5-4; abundance: -; CDR3aa: ASSPPGQRSYEQY
j_gene: TRBJ2-5; v_gene: TRBV2; abundance: once; CDR3aa: ASSSSQY
j_gene: TRBJ2-1; v_gene: TRBV5-4; abundance: -; CDR3aa: ASSQYRQGGYNEQF
j_gene: TRBJ2-2; v_gene: TRBV7-9; abundance: -; CDR3aa: ASSLEVGTGSTGELF
j_gene: TRBJ2-1; v_gene: TRBV11-3; abundance: -; CDR3aa: ASSSTRGGNEQF
j_gene: TRBJ2-1; v_gene: TRBV7-2; abundance: -; CDR3aa: ASSPSPGTGAVEQF
j_gene: TRBJ1-4; v_gene: TRBV5-4; abundance: -; CDR3aa: ASSLGPGKEKLF
j_gene: TRBJ2-1; v_gene: TRBV7-3; abundance: once; CDR3aa: ASSEGSYNEQF
j_gene: TRBJ1-4; v_gene: TRBV9; abundance: -; CDR3aa: ASSVGFGVGEKLF
j_gene: TRBJ2-6; v_gene: TRBV1; abundance: -; CDR3aa: TSRGLAQSRANVLT
j_gene: TRBJ2-2; v_gene: TRBV4-3; abundance: -; CDR3aa: ASSLTAGTGRTGELF
j_gene: TRBJ1-1; v_gene: TRBV19; abundance: -; CDR3aa: ASSISRMQGGAF
j_gene: TRBJ2-5; v_gene: TRBV5-4; abundance: -; CDR3aa: ASSLEALAEETQY
j_gene: TRBJ1-2; v_gene: TRBV7-2; abundance: -; CDR3aa: ASSSYRVYGYT
j_gene: TRBJ1-2; v_gene: TRBV19; abundance: -; CDR3aa: ASSTIGGENYGYT
j_gene: TRBJ1-5; v_gene: TRBV14; abundance: once; CDR3aa: ASICRGPVIGSDQPQH
j_gene: TRBJ2-1; v_gene: TRBV19; abundance: -; CDR3aa: ATALGLNYNEQF
j_gene: TRBJ2-3; v_gene: TRBV21-1; abundance: -; CDR3aa: ASRDRDPTDTQY
j_gene: TRBJ1-5; v_gene: TRBV28; abundance: -; CDR3aa: ASSSGDQPQH
j_gene: TRBJ1-2; v_gene: TRBV5-4; abundance: -; CDR3aa: ASSFSRDGYT
j_gene: TRBJ1-4; v_gene: TRBV6-5; abundance: -; CDR3aa: ASRTGGAEEKLF
j_gene: TRBJ2-5; v_gene: TRBV6-1; abundance: -; CDR3aa: ASSADSHQETQY
j_gene: TRBJ1-1; v_gene: TRBV10-1; abundance: -; CDR3aa: ASNEDLNTEAF
j_gene: TRBJ1-5; v_gene: TRBV27; abundance: once; CDR3aa: ASSSGSNQPQH
j_gene: TRBJ2-3; v_gene: TRBV5-4; abundance: once; CDR3aa: ASSLFGGPSSDTQY
j_gene: TRBJ1-3; v_gene: TRBV10-3; abundance: -; CDR3aa: AILTGQGKSGNTIY
j_gene: TRBJ2-5; v_gene: TRBV5-1; abundance: -; CDR3aa: ASGRGAETQY
j_gene: TRBJ1-2; v_gene: TRBV4-3; abundance: -; CDR3aa: ASSQEGTGSAYGYT
j_gene: TRBJ1-4; v_gene: TRBV7-2; abundance: -; CDR3aa: ASSPGGGVVKLF
j_gene: TRBJ1-1; v_gene: TRBV4-3; abundance: few; CDR3aa: ASSQNRGEAF
j_gene: TRBJ2-3; v_gene: TRBV15; abundance: -; CDR3aa: ATSRDRGLDTQY
j_gene: TRBJ1-2; v_gene: TRBV6-5; abundance: -; CDR3aa: ASRTIRGGRGYT
j_gene: TRBJ2-7; v_gene: TRBV5-1; abundance: -; CDR3aa: ASSSGQGAREQY
j_gene: TRBJ1-4; v_gene: TRBV5-4; abundance: -; CDR3aa: ASSFAGNEKLF
j_gene: TRBJ1-2; v_gene: TRBV13; abundance: -; CDR3aa: ASTRTRASNYGYT
j_gene: TRBJ2-1; v_gene: TRBV14; abundance: -; CDR3aa: ASSQQLGGPHEQF
j_gene: TRBJ2-4; v_gene: TRBV6-1; abundance: -; CDR3aa: ASSAAVRGNIQY
j_gene: TRBJ1-4; v_gene: TRBV5-7; abundance: -; CDR3aa: ASSWDREDPNEKLF